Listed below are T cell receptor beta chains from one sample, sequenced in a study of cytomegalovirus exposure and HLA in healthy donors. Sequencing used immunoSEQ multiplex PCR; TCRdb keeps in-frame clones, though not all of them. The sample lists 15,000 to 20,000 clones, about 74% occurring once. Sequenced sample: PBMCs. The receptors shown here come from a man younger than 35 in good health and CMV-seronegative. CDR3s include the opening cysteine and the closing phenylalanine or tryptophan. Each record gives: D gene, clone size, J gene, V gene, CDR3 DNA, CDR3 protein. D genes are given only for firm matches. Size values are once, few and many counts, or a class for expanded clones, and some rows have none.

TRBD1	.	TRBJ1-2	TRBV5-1	TGCGCCAGCAGCCCCCAGGGACAGGGGAGTGGCTACACCTTC	CASSPQGQGSGYTF
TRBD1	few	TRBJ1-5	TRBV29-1	TGCAGCGCTGCAGGGGGCGAGGGTCAGCCCCAGCATTTT	CSAAGGEGQPQHF
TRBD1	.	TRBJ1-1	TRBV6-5	TGTGCCAGCAGTCCCAACAGGGGGCAAAGTGAAGCTTTCTTT	CASSPNRGQSEAFF
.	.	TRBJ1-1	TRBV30	TGTGCCTGGACGAGGGGGGGCGGGAATCCTGAAGCTTTCTTT	CAWTRGGGNPEAFF
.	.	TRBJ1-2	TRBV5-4	TGTGCCAGCAGCTTGTGGGGCACCGCCGGGGGCTACACCTTC	CASSLWGTAGGYTF
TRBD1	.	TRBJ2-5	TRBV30	TGTGCCTGGATAGGCCGGGACAGGGGGCTCCGAGGGTATTCAGAGACCCAGTACTTC	CAWIGRDRGLRGYSETQYF
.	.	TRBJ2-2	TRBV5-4	TGTGCCAGCAGCTCGAGCGGGACATTGAACACCGGGGAGCTGTTTTTT	CASSSSGTLNTGELFF
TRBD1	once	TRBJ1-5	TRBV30	TGTGCCTGGAGTGCTCGAGCGACAGGGGTTCTACCCCAGCATTTT	CAWSARATGVLPQHF
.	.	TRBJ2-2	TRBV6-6	TGTGCCACCAGCTCAGGGCCCGGGGAGCTGTTTTTT	CATSSGPGELFF
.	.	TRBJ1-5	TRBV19	TGTGCCAGTGACACAAGTTTTGTTCAGCCCCAGCATTTT	CASDTSFVQPQHF
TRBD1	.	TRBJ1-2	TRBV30	TGTGCCTGGGCGAGGACAGGGGACTATGGCTACACCTTC	CAWARTGDYGYTF
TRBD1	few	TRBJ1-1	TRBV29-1	TGCAGCGTGACTTTTGGGACAGGGGGCACTGAAGCTTTCTTT	CSVTFGTGGTEAFF
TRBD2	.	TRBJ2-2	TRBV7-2	TGTGCCAGCAGCCCGGGACTAGCGGGCGGATACACCGGGGAGCTGTTTTTT	CASSPGLAGGYTGELFF
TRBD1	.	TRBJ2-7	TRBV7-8	TGTGCCAGCAGCTCAGACAGGGGCTCCCCCGAGCAGTACTTC	CASSSDRGSPEQYF
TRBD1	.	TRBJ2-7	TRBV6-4	TGTGCCAGCAGTGCTGAACAGGGGGCCTACGAGCAGTACTTC	CASSAEQGAYEQYF
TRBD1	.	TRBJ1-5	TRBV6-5	TGTGCCAGCAGTTCCGGGACAGAAAATCAGCCCCAGCATTTT	CASSSGTENQPQHF
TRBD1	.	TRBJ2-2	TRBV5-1	TGCGCCAGCAGCCGAGGGACAGCGAACACCGGGGAGCTGTTTTTT	CASSRGTANTGELFF
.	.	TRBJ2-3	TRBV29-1	TGCAGCGTTCAAAGGGAGTCGACGATCACAGATACGCAGTATTTT	CSVQRESTITDTQYF
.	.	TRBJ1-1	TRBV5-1	TGCGCCAGCAGGAGTATTGAAGCTTTCTTT	CASRSIEAFF
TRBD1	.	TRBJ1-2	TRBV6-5	TGTGCCAGCAGTCCCCGGGACAGGGAGTATGGCTACACCTTC	CASSPRDREYGYTF
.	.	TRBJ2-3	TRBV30	TGTGCCTGGCAGGGGTCTAGCACAGATACGCAGTATTTT	CAWQGSSTDTQYF
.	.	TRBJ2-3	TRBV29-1	TGCAGCGTGCACGGACTTACAGATACGCAGTATTTT	CSVHGLTDTQYF
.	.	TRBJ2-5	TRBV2	TGTGCCAGCGGGGGGGAGACCCAGTACTTC	CASGGETQYF
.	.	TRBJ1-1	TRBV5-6	TGTGCCAGCAGCTTGCTGCGGGGGGCCGGAGCTTTCTTT	CASSLLRGAGAFF
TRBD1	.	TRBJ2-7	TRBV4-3	TGCGCCAGCAGCCAGAGCTCCGGGACAGGGTCCCACGAGCAGTACTTC	CASSQSSGTGSHEQYF
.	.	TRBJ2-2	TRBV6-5	TGTGCCAGCGCAAATTGGAGGTACACCGGGGAGCTGTTTTTT	CASANWRYTGELFF
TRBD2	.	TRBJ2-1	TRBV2	TGTGCCAGCAGGCCGGGACTAGGATCCTACAATGAGCAGTTCTTC	CASRPGLGSYNEQFF